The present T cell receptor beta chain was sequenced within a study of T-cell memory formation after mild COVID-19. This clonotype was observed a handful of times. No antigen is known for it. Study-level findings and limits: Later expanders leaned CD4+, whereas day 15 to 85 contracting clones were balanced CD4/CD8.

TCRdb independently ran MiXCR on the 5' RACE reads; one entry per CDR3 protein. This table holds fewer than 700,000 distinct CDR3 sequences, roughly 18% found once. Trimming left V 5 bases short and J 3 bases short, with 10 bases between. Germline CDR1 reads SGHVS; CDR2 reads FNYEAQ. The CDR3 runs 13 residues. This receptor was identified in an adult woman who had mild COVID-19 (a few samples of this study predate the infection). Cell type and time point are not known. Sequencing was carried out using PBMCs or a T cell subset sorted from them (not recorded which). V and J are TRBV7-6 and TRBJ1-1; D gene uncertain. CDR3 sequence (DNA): TGTGCCAGCAGCCCCCTCCCAGACACTGAAGCTTTCTTT. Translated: CASSPLPDTEAFF.